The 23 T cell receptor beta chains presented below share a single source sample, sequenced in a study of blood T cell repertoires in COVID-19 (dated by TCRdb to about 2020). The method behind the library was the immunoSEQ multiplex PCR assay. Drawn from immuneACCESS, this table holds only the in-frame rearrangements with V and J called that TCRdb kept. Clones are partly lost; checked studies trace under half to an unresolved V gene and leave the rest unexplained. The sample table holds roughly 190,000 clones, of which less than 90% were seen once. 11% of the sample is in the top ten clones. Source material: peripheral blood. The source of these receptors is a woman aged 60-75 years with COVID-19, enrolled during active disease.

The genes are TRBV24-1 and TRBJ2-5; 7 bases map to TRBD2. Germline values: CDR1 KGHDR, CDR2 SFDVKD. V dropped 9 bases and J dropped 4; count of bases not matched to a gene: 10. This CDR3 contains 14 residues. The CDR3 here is CATQRGGYRETQYF. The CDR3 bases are TGTGCCACCCAAAGGGGAGGGTACAGAGAGACCCAGTACTTC.

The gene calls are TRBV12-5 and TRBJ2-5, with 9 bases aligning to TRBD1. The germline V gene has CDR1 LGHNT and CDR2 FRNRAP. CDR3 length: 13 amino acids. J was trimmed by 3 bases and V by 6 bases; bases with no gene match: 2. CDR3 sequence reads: CASGRDREETQYF. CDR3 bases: TGTGCTAGTGGCCGGGACAGGGAAGAGACCCAGTACTTC.

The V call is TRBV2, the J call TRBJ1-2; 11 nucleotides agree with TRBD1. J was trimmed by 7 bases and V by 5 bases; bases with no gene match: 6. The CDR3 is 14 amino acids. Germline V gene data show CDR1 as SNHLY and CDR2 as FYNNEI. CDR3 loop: CASSRTGQGGGYTF. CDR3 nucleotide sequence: TGTGCCAGCAGTCGGACGGGACAGGGGGGTGGCTACACCTTC. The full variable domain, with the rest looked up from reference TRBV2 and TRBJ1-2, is EPEVTQTPSHQVTQMGQEVILRCVPISNHLYFYWYRQILGQKVEFLVSFYNNEISEKSEIFDDQFSVERPDGSNFTLKIRSTKLEDSAMYFCASSRTGQGGGYTFGSGTRLTVV.

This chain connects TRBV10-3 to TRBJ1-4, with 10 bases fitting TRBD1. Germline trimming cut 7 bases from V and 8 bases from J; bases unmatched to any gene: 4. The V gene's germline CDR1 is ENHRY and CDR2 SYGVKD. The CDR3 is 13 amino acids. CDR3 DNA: TGTGCCATCAAAACGGACAGGGGGGAAAAACTGTTTTTT. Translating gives CAIKTDRGEKLFF.

In DNA form, the CDR3 reads TGTGCCAGTAGTATAGCGACCAGCGGGAGGACGAACGAGCAGTACTTC. The encoded protein is CASSIATSGRTNEQYF. The V call is TRBV19, the J call TRBJ2-7; 9 bases line up with TRBD2. V lost 1 base, J lost 5 bases, and 9 bases stayed unmatched. This CDR3 spans 16 amino acids. From germline, CDR1 is LNHDA and CDR2 SQIVND (reference sequence).

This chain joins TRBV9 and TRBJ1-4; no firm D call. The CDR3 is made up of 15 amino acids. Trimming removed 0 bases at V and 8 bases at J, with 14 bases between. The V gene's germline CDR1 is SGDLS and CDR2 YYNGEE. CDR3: CASSVGAGSEEKLFF. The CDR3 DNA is TGTGCCAGCAGCGTAGGGGCGGGGAGCGAGGAAAAACTGTTTTTT.

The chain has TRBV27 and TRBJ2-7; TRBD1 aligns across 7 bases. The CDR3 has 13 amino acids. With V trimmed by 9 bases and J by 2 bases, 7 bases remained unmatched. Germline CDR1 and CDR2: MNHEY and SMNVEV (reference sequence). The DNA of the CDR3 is TGTGCCAGTTCATGGGACAGCGCCTACGAGCAGTACTTC. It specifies CASSWDSAYEQYF.

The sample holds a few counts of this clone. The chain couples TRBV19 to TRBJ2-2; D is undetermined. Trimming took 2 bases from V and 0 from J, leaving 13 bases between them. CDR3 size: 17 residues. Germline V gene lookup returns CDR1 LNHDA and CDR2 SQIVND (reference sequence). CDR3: CASSIMAGFANTGELFF. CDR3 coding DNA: TGTGCCAGTAGTATAATGGCAGGCTTCGCGAACACCGGGGAGCTGTTTTTT. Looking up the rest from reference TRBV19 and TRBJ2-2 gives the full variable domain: DGGITQSPKYLFRKEGQNVTLSCEQNLNHDAMYWYRQDPGQGLRLIYYSQIVNDFQKGDIAEGYSVSREKKESFPLTVTSAQKNPTAFYLCASSIMAGFANTGELFFGEGSRLTVL.

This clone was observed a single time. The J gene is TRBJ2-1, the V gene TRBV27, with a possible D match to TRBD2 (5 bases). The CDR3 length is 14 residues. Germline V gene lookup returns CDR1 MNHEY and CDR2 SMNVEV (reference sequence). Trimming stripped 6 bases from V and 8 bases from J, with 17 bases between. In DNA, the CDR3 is TGTGCCAGCAGACCCCGGGCCGCGGGTGATGAGCAGTTCTTC. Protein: CASRPRAAGDEQFF.

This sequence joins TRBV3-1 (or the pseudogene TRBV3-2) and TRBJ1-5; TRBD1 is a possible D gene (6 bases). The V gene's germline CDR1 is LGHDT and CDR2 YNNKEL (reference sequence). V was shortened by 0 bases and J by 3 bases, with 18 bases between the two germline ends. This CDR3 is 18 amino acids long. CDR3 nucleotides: TGTGCCAGCAGCCAAGATGGCGGGGGCATCAGACCCAATCAGCCCCAGCATTTT. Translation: CASSQDGGGIRPNQPQHF.

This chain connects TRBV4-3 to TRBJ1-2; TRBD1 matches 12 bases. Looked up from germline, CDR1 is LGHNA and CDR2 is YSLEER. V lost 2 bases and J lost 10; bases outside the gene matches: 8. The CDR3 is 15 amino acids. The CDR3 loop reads CASSQPGQGALDYTF. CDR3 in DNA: TGCGCCAGCAGCCAACCGGGACAGGGGGCTTTAGACTACACCTTC.

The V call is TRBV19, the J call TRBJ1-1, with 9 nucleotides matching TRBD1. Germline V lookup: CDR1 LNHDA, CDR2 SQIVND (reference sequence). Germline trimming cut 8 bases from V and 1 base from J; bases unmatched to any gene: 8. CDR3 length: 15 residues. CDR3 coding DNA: TGTGCCAGTGTCATATGGGGACAGGGGAACACTGAAGCTTTCTTT. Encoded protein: CASVIWGQGNTEAFF.

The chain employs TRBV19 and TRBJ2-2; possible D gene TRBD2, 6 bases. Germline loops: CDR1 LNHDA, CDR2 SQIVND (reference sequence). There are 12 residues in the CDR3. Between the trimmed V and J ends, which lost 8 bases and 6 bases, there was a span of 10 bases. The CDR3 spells CASSSGAGELFF. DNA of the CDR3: TGTGCCAGTTCCTCGGGGGCCGGGGAGCTGTTTTTT.

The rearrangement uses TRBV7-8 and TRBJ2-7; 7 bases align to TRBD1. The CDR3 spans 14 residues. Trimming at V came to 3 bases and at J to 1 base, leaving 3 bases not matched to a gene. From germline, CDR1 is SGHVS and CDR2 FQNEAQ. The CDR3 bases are TGTGCCAGCAGCTTCGGGACAGAGTCCTACGAGCAGTACTTC. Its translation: CASSFGTESYEQYF.

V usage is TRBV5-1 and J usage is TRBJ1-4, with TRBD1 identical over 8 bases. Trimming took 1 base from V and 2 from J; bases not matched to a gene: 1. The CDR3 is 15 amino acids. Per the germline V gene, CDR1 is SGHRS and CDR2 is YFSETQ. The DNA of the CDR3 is TGCGCCAGCAGCTTGTGGACAGGGACTAATGAAAAACTGTTTTTT. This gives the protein CASSLWTGTNEKLFF.

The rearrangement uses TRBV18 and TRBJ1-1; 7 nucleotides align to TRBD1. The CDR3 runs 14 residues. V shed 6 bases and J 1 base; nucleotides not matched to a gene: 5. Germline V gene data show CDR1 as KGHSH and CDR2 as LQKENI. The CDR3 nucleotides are TGTGCCAGCTCCCCGACAGGGTCGAACACTGAAGCTTTCTTT. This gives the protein CASSPTGSNTEAFF. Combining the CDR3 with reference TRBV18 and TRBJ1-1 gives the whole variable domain NAGVMQNPRHLVRRRGQEARLRCSPMKGHSHVYWYRQLPEEGLKFMVYLQKENIIDESGMPKERFSAEFPKEGPSILRIQQVVRGDSAAYFCASSPTGSNTEAFFGQGTRLTVV.

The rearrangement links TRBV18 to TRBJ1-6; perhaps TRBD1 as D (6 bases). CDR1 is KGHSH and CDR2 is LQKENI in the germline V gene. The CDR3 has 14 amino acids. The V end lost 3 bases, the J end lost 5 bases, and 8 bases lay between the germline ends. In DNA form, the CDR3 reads TGTGCCAGCTCACCCGGACAGAATAATTCACCCCTCCACTTT. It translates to CASSPGQNNSPLHF.

CDR3 amino acids: CASSPVRSNYNSPLHF. The CDR3 DNA sequence: TGTGCCAGCAGTCCCGTCCGGAGCAACTATAATTCACCCCTCCACTTT. J is TRBJ1-6 and V is TRBV6-6; D ambiguous. Trimming took 5 bases from V and 3 from J, leaving 14 bases between them. The germline V gene encodes CDR1 MNHNY and CDR2 SVGAGI (reference sequence). The CDR3 contains 16 residues.

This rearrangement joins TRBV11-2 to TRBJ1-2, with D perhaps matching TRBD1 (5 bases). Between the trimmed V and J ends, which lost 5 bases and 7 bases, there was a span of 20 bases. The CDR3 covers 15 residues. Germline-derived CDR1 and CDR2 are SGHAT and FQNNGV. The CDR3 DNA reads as TGTGCCAGCAGCAGACAGAGTATTGTAATAGGTGGCTACACCTTC. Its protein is CASSRQSIVIGGYTF.

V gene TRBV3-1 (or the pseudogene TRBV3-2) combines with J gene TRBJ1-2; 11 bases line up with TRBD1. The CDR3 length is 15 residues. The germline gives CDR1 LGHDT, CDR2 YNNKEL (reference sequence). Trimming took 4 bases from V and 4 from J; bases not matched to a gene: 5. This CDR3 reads CASSLTGTGGYGYTF. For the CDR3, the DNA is TGTGCCAGCAGCCTAACCGGGACAGGGGGCTATGGCTACACCTTC.

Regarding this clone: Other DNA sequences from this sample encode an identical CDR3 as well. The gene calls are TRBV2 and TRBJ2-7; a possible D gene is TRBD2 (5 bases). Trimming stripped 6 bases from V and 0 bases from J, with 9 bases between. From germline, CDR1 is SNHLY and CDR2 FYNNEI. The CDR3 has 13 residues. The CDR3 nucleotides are TGTGCCAGCAGCTGGACTGGCTCCTACGAGCAGTACTTC. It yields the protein CASSWTGSYEQYF.

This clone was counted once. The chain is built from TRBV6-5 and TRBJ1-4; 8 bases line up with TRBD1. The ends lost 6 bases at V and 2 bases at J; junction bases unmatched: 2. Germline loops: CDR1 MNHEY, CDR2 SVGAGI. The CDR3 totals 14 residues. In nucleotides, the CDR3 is TGTGCCAGCAGAACAGGGGGGACTAATGAAAAACTGTTTTTT. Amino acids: CASRTGGTNEKLFF.

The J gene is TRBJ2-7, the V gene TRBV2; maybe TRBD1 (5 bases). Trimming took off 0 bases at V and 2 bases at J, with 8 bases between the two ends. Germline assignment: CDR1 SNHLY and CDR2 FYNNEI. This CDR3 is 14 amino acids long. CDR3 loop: CASSEAAGTYEQYF. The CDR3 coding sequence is TGTGCCAGCAGTGAAGCAGCAGGGACCTACGAGCAGTACTTC.